A selection of T cell receptor beta chains follows, all from one sample in a study of T-cell reconstitution after alpha-beta-depleted transplantation in children. TCRdb itself ran the PCR reads through MiXCR, one entry per CDR3 protein. The table lists around 300,000 distinct CDR3 sequences, approximately 23% of them singletons. Sequencing was performed on PBMCs, mostly from graft donor cells, taken 180 days after TCRalphabeta/CD19-depleted stem cell transplant. The receptors were gathered from a male patient younger than 18 who had a stem cell transplant for acute lymphoblastic leukemia, so the T cells may come from the graft donor. CDR3s include the opening cysteine and the closing phenylalanine or tryptophan. D genes are given only for firm matches. Clone size is shown for a subset of rows, as once, few, many or a class of expanded clone.

>TRBV27|TRBD1|few|TRBJ1-1
CASSFFPRTGSEVDTEAFF
TGTGCCAGCAGTTTTTTCCCTCGGACAGGTTCAGAAGTGGACACTGAAGCTTTCTTT
>TRBV7-2|TRBD2|many|TRBJ2-1
CASSLPSGRKNEQFF
TGTGCCAGCAGCTTACCTAGCGGGAGGAAAAATGAGCAGTTCTTC
>TRBV5-1|.|.|TRBJ1-1
CASTTRPRGPINTEAFF
TGCGCCAGCACCACACGGCCCCGGGGACCAATTAACACTGAAGCTTTCTTT
>TRBV7-9|.|.|TRBJ1-6
CASRGRDSYNSPLHF
TGTGCCAGCAGGGGCCGGGACTCCTATAATTCACCCCTCCACTTT
>TRBV6-5|.|few|TRBJ2-1
CASSYRPGNNEQFF
TGTGCCAGCAGTTACCGTCCAGGGAACAATGAGCAGTTCTTC
>TRBV7-9|.|.|TRBJ1-1
CASNLDYVRGGSTEAFF
TGTGCCAGCAATCTGGACTACGTAAGGGGTGGGAGCACTGAAGCTTTCTTT
>TRBV20-1|.|few|TRBJ1-2
CSARGPPGHLF
TGCAGTGCTAGAGGCCCCCCGGGACACCTCTTC
>TRBV5-6|TRBD1|once|TRBJ2-5
CASSLTGGTEETQYF
TGTGCCAGCAGCTTGACAGGGGGTACCGAAGAGACCCAGTACTTC
>TRBV10-3|.|.|TRBJ1-2
CAISEMNGYTF
TGTGCCATCAGTGAAATGAATGGCTACACCTTC
>TRBV29-1|.|few|TRBJ2-2
CSVRAATGELFF
TGCAGCGTTAGAGCGGCCACCGGGGAGCTGTTTTTT
>TRBV25-1|.|once|TRBJ1-4
CASSGWTSEGEKLFF
TGTGCCAGCAGTGGCTGGACATCTGAGGGCGAAAAACTGTTTTTT
>TRBV7-6|.|.|TRBJ1-3
CASSLGPPAPGNTIYF
TGTGCCAGCAGCTTAGGGCCCCCTGCTCCAGGAAACACCATATATTTT
>TRBV18|TRBD2|.|TRBJ2-6
CASSPQRLAGTGANVLTF
TGTGCCAGCTCACCACAAAGACTAGCGGGTACGGGGGCCAACGTCCTGACTTTC
>TRBV27|.|.|TRBJ2-3
CASSFQVADTQYF
TGTGCCAGCAGTTTTCAGGTCGCAGATACGCAGTATTTT
>TRBV20-1|.|many|TRBJ1-1
CSARGRAGSAFF
TGCAGTGCTAGAGGACGGGCAGGGTCGGCTTTCTTT
>TRBV5-1|.|.|TRBJ2-7
CASSLTSLRYEQYF
TGCGCCAGCAGCTTGACTAGCCTTCGTTACGAGCAGTACTTC
>TRBV10-1|.|few|TRBJ2-3
CASSERSTDTQYF
TGCGCCAGCAGTGAGCGGAGCACAGATACGCAGTATTTT
>TRBV20-1|.|few|TRBJ1-6
CSARDLGANSPLHF
TGCAGTGCTAGAGATCTGGGGGCTAATTCACCCCTCCACTTT
>TRBV10-3|.|many|TRBJ2-1
CAIGTYSYNEQFF
TGTGCCATCGGGACATACTCCTACAATGAGCAGTTCTTC
>TRBV6-5|.|.|TRBJ1-4
CASSYQGAGEKLFF
TGTGCCAGCAGTTACCAAGGGGCTGGGGAAAAACTGTTTTTT
>TRBV7-8|.|.|TRBJ2-1
CASSPRAPSFNEQFF
TGTGCCAGCAGCCCAAGGGCCCCTTCTTTCAATGAGCAGTTCTTC
>TRBV4-1|.|few|TRBJ1-6
CASTRAGSSYNSPLHF
TGCGCCAGCACCCGTGCAGGGAGCTCCTATAATTCACCCCTCCACTTT
>TRBV11-2|.|many|TRBJ1-6
CASSPGGQFNSPLHF
TGTGCCAGCAGCCCTGGAGGGCAGTTTAATTCACCCCTCCACTTT
>TRBV12-5|TRBD1|.|TRBJ2-7
CASADRGGSYEQYF
TGTGCTAGTGCGGACAGGGGGGGTTCCTACGAGCAGTACTTC
>TRBV5-1|.|.|TRBJ1-1
CASSREGNMNTEAFF
TGCGCCAGCAGCCGAGAAGGGAATATGAACACTGAAGCTTTCTTT
>TRBV7-8|.|.|TRBJ2-3
CASSSSDLPTDTQYF
TGTGCCAGCAGCTCCTCGGACTTGCCCACAGATACGCAGTATTTT
>TRBV4-2|.|few|TRBJ2-1
CASSHDYQPSYNEQFF
TGTGCCAGCAGCCACGATTACCAGCCCTCCTACAATGAGCAGTTCTTC